This T cell receptor (beta chain) was retrieved from a study of control samples from healthy donors and cancer patients. Trimming cost V 2 bases and J 6 bases; bases outside gene matches: 13. CDR1 is SGHNT and CDR2 is YENEEA in the germline V gene. The CDR3 is 17 residues long. Data came from immunoSEQ multiplex PCR; TCRdb stores just in-frame clones and leaves some out. The data contain approximately 41,000 clones, approximately 94% of them singletons. This TCR derives from a man aged 55 to 69 in good health. The sample consisted of blood. The chain recombines TRBV11-3 with TRBJ2-5; 9 bases line up with TRBD2. The CDR3 reads CASSLSGAGGPQKTQYF. The CDR3 bases are TGTGCCAGCAGCTTATCTGGAGCGGGAGGCCCTCAAAAGACCCAGTACTTC.